The subject of this entry is one T cell receptor beta chain. V lost 6 bases, J lost 2 bases, and 6 bases stayed unmatched. The CDR3 runs to 13 residues. CDR1 and CDR2 (germline): GTSNPN, SVGIG (reference sequence). This specimen comes from a study of blood T cell repertoires in COVID-19. Study in general: The origin of the acute and convalescent COVID-19 samples was the United States, Italy and Spain. T cells, B-cell-depleted T cells, or PBMCs provided the cDNA or gDNA that served as material.

Original methodology: It was from reference gene primer amplification that nucleated cell counts were estimated. The table came from immunoSEQ multiplex PCR; TCRdb's copy has only in-frame clones and leaves some out. Clonal size and the V and J genes are those of that table, whereas D and trimming came from the DNA. The data hold a few hundred thousand clones, with around 87% observed a single time. This chain joins TRBV30 and TRBJ1-1; 7 bases are a match to TRBD1. Sequencing was performed on peripheral blood. The sequence was obtained from a woman in her forties or fifties with acute or convalescent COVID-19. DNA for the CDR3: TGTGCCTGTTCGACAGGGACCAACACTGAAGCTTTCTTT. Translated: CACSTGTNTEAFF.